A single sample is the source of the 2 T cell receptor beta chains below, sequenced in a study of graft-versus-host responses after intestinal transplantation (dated by TCRdb to about 2021). Libraries were prepared through the immunoSEQ multiplex PCR assay. In TCRdb, the immuneACCESS table is reduced to in-frame sequences with V and J assigned. These tables do not hold every clone; where another copy was compared, an unresolved V gene accounts for under half, and the others remain unexplained. This sample comprises 45,000 to 60,000 clones, 85% to 95% of them detected only once. In total, the top ten clones hold about 2.5% of the sample. The label giving this sample's time point can be read as: cells obtained before transplantation from donor or recipient. These receptors have no identified antigens. The sample in question was unstimulated CD4+ T cells sorted from spleen or lymph node cells, obtained before transplant. The receptors here all came from a human donor who was the organ donor for an intestinal transplant.

The chain uses TRBV28 and TRBJ2-3; D possibly corresponds to TRBD2 (5 bases). V was trimmed by 4 bases and J by 0 bases, leaving 8 bases between them. The CDR3 is 14 residues long. Per germline, CDR1 MDHEN and CDR2 SYDVKM. The CDR3 bases are TGTGCCAGCAGTTCCAGGACTAGCACAGATACGCAGTATTTT. Amino acids: CASSSRTSTDTQYF. The entire variable domain, with the rest obtained from reference TRBV28 and TRBJ2-3, is as follows: DVKVTQSSRYLVKRTGEKVFLECVQDMDHENMFWYRQDPGLGLRLIYFSYDVKMKEKGDIPEGYSVSREKKERFSLILESASTNQTSMYLCASSSRTSTDTQYFGPGTRLTVL.

The V call is TRBV5-4, the J call TRBJ2-2; 12 bases line up with TRBD2. After removal of 2 bases from V and 5 bases from J, the junction contained 1 base not matched to a gene. There are 15 residues in the CDR3. Germline V gene data show CDR1 as SGHNT and CDR2 as YYREEE (reference sequence). This CDR3 is CASSFGTSGTGELFF. CDR3 coding DNA: TGTGCCAGCAGCTTTGGGACTAGCGGGACCGGGGAGCTGTTTTTT.